One and the same sample provided the 21 T cell receptor beta chains below, sequenced in a study of blood T cells in healthy people across ages. It was with a sample-barcoded 5' primer and a J-beta primer mix that a second PCR of roughly 7 to 12 cycles was run. In TCRdb, the 5' RACE reads were re-called with MiXCR into one record per CDR3 protein. The profile shows about 690,000 distinct CDR3 sequences, around 38% of them singletons. The source material was blood. Receptors originate from a man at least 80 years old in good health.

The CDR3 DNA follows: TGCAGCGTTGATATGGCGGGGAAGCCGTCGGATGAGCAGTACTTC. It is translated as CSVDMAGKPSDEQYF. The genes are TRBV29-1 and TRBJ2-5; tentatively, D is TRBD2 (6 bases). Germline loops: CDR1 SQVTM, CDR2 ANQGSEA. CDR3 length: 15 residues. Trimming pared 3 bases from V and 11 bases from J, leaving 25 bases between.

The chain couples TRBV20-1 to TRBJ2-5; 7 bases match TRBD1. Germline CDR1 DFQATT, CDR2 SNEGSKA (reference sequence). Trimming removed 6 bases from V and 0 bases from J; junction bases left unmatched: 7. The CDR3 contains 14 residues. CDR3 sequence: CSAEDRRYQETQYF. CDR3 DNA: TGCAGTGCGGAGGACAGGAGATACCAAGAGACCCAGTACTTC.

This clonotype was recorded a few times. The chain carries TRBV20-1 and TRBJ1-5, with D perhaps TRBD1 (5 bases). Between the trimmed V and J ends, which lost 0 bases and 1 base, there was a span of 13 bases. CDR1 is DFQATT, CDR2 SNEGSKA, per germline (reference sequence). The CDR3 length is 16 residues. The chain's CDR3 is CSARDQRGISNQPQHF. The CDR3 DNA sequence: TGCAGTGCTAGAGATCAACGGGGGATAAGCAATCAGCCCCAGCATTTT.

The gene calls are TRBV5-1 and TRBJ2-7; unclear D gene. Trimming cost V 2 bases and J 0 bases, with 6 bases left between them. The CDR3 contains 13 residues. CDR1 is SGHRS and CDR2 is YFSETQ in the germline V gene. CDR3 DNA: TGCGCCAGCAGCTTTATTCCCTCCTACGAGCAGTACTTC. Amino acid sequence: CASSFIPSYEQYF.

This clonotype was seen at least ten times. The rearrangement joins TRBV5-1 to TRBJ1-2; D is perhaps TRBD1 (5 bases). Trimming stripped 0 bases from V and 6 bases from J, with 12 bases between. The germline CDR1 and CDR2 sequences are SGHRS and YFSETQ. The length of the CDR3 is 14 residues. Written as DNA, the CDR3 is TGCGCCAGCAGCTTGGCCGTAGGGACGGATGGCTACACCTTC. Translated: CASSLAVGTDGYTF.

This clonotype came up once. The chain combines TRBV6-2 or TRBV6-3 with TRBJ2-7; D not certain. CDR3 length: 13 residues. The germline CDR1 and CDR2 sequences are MNHEY and SVGEGT. V lost 0 bases, J lost 5 bases, and 8 bases lay in between. CDR3 sequence reads: CASSYSGLHEQYF. CDR3 coding DNA: TGTGCCAGCAGTTACTCGGGCCTCCACGAGCAGTACTTC.

This clonotype was picked up a small number of times. The chain combines TRBV2 with TRBJ2-7; 12 nucleotides line up with TRBD1. J was trimmed by 2 bases and V by 6 bases; bases with no gene match: 5. This CDR3 spans 15 amino acids. Germline CDR1 SNHLY, CDR2 FYNNEI. The CDR3 sequence: CASRGTGGLTYEQYF. The CDR3 nucleotides are TGTGCCAGCAGAGGGACAGGGGGCCTTACCTACGAGCAGTACTTC.

This clonotype was recorded many times. The chain couples TRBV10-3 to TRBJ2-7; maybe TRBD2 (5 bases). Trimming left V 3 bases short and J 0 bases short, with 9 bases between. The CDR3 length is 14 residues. Germline V gene lookup returns CDR1 ENHRY and CDR2 SYGVKD. The CDR3 region is CAISDRRNSYEQYF. The CDR3 DNA is TGTGCCATCAGTGACCGGAGGAACTCCTACGAGCAGTACTTC.

This clonotype was found a few times. In DNA, the CDR3 is TGTGCCATCAGTGAGTCGACACAGACTAGTGGAGAGACCCAGTACTTC. Protein sequence: CAISESTQTSGETQYF. This chain links TRBV10-3 with TRBJ2-5; D may be TRBD2 (6 bases). V lost 0 bases and J 4 bases, leaving 15 bases between the germline ends. Germline loops: CDR1 ENHRY, CDR2 SYGVKD. This CDR3 spans 16 amino acids.

V gene TRBV7-2 combines with J gene TRBJ2-3, with 11 positions matching TRBD2. The CDR3 length is 16 residues. Trimming took 5 bases from V and 8 from J; bases not matched to a gene: 12. Germline CDR1 SGHTA, CDR2 FQGNSA. Here the CDR3 DNA reads TGTGCCAGCAGCCGCGGTAGCGGGGGGGCCACGTCTACGCAGTATTTT. This translates into CASSRGSGGATSTQYF.

This clonotype was detected a few times. The genes are TRBV5-6 and TRBJ2-3; 9 bases match TRBD2. Trimming removed 0 bases from V and 1 base from J; junction bases left unmatched: 12. Germline V CDR1 and CDR2: SGHDT, YYEEEE. The CDR3 is 19 residues long. In nucleotides, the CDR3 is TGTGCCAGCAGCTTGGTGGGGCTAGCGGGAATGTACGGCACAGATACGCAGTATTTT. This encodes CASSLVGLAGMYGTDTQYF. Looking up the rest from reference TRBV5-6 and TRBJ2-3 gives the full variable domain: DAGVTQSPTHLIKTRGQQVTLRCSPKSGHDTVSWYQQALGQGPQFIFQYYEEEERQRGNFPDRFSGHQFPNYSSELNVNALLLGDSALYLCASSLVGLAGMYGTDTQYFGPGTRLTVL.

This clonotype was seen a handful of times. The chain recombines TRBV20-1 with TRBJ1-1, with 7 bases matching TRBD1. There are 18 residues in the CDR3. With 1 base clipped from V and 2 bases from J, the junction kept 16 bases outside the gene matches. Germline lookup yields CDR1 DFQATT and CDR2 SNEGSKA (reference sequence). CDR3 bases: TGCAGTGCTAGAGGTCAGAGTCCCAGGGGGGTTTCAAACACTGAAGCTTTCTTT. Amino acids: CSARGQSPRGVSNTEAFF.

This clonotype came up a few times. This rearrangement joins TRBV6-5 to TRBJ2-7; no clear D. The V gene lost 2 bases and the J gene lost 1 base, with 6 bases spanning the gap. CDR1 MNHEY and CDR2 SVGAGI come from the germline V gene. The CDR3 runs to 13 residues. CDR3 sequence reads: CASSYGDSYEQYF. CDR3 DNA sequence: TGTGCCAGCAGTTACGGCGATTCCTACGAGCAGTACTTC.

The CDR3 reads CASSPGVVQPRQYF. CDR3 bases: TGTGCCAGTTCTCCCGGGGTGGTACAACCCCGGCAGTACTTC. The chain recombines TRBV6-2 or TRBV6-3 with TRBJ2-7, with TRBD2 as a possible D gene (5 bases). Germline assignment: CDR1 MNHEY and CDR2 SVGEGT. The CDR3 totals 14 residues. V gave up 9 bases and J gave up 9 bases, with 24 bases separating them.

This clonotype was seen only a few times. In DNA form, the CDR3 reads TGCGCCAGCAGCTTGATTCCCGACATGTTTGGCTACACCTTC. It codes for CASSLIPDMFGYTF. The chain uses TRBV5-1 and TRBJ1-2; no clear D gene. The V gene's germline CDR1 is SGHRS and CDR2 YFSETQ. The V end was cut by 1 base, the J end by 7 bases, with 14 bases between. The CDR3 extends over 14 amino acids. The entire variable domain, with the rest obtained from reference TRBV5-1 and TRBJ1-2, is as follows: KAGVTQTPRYLIKTRGQQVTLSCSPISGHRSVSWYQQTPGQGLQFLFEYFSETQRNKGNFPGRFSGRQFSNSRSEMNVSTLELGDSALYLCASSLIPDMFGYTFGSGTRLTVV.

The rearrangement joins TRBV11-2 to TRBJ2-3; 11 bases are a match to TRBD2. The germline V gene encodes CDR1 SGHAT and CDR2 FQNNGV. V gave up 7 bases and J gave up 2 bases; unmatched junction bases: 8. The CDR3 spans 16 residues. The CDR3 bases are TGTGCCAGCACCAAACTAGCGGGGGCCACCACAGATACGCAGTATTTT. Translated: CASTKLAGATTDTQYF.

The chain is built from TRBV4-1 and TRBJ2-2, with 9 bases fitting TRBD1. There are 16 residues in the CDR3. The ends lost 4 bases at V and 5 bases at J; junction bases unmatched: 8. Germline values: CDR1 MGHRA, CDR2 YSYEKL. Here the CDR3 reads CASSPTGGLGTGELFF. CDR3 in DNA: TGCGCCAGCAGCCCGACAGGGGGTTTGGGTACCGGGGAGCTGTTTTTT.

The chain couples TRBV6-5 to TRBJ2-3; D uncertain. CDR3 size: 15 residues. Germline V CDR1 and CDR2: MNHEY, SVGAGI. Trimming pared 2 bases from V and 2 bases from J, leaving 11 bases between. The DNA for the CDR3 is TGTGCCAGCAGTTACGATGGTAGGACCACAGATACGCAGTATTTT. This gives the protein CASSYDGRTTDTQYF.

In its sample, this clonotype was seen many times. V is TRBV7-8 and J is TRBJ1-5; no reliable D call. This CDR3 comprises 12 residues. Trimming left V 0 bases short and J 4 bases short, with 1 base between. Germline V gene sequence: CDR1 SGHVS, CDR2 FQNEAQ. The CDR3 nucleotides are TGTGCCAGCAGCTTAGCGAATCAGCCCCAGCATTTT. It encodes CASSLANQPQHF.

This clonotype was seen more than once but under ten times. The chain joins TRBV29-1 to TRBJ2-3; D unresolved. There are 12 residues in the CDR3. With 6 bases removed from V and 9 bases from J, the gap between germline ends came to 16 bases. CDR1 and CDR2 from the germline V gene are SQVTM and ANQGSEA. CDR3 bases: TGCAGCGTCGTGATGGATCGGGTAACGCAGTATTTT. Protein: CSVVMDRVTQYF.

J is TRBJ2-5 and V is TRBV28, with 11 bases lining up with TRBD2. With 2 bases clipped from V and 11 bases from J, the junction kept 10 bases outside the gene matches. The CDR3 is 15 amino acids. Germline V lookup: CDR1 MDHEN, CDR2 SYDVKM. The DNA for the CDR3 is TGTGCCAGCAGTTTAGAGACTAGCGGGAAGCGAGAGCAGTACTTC. This gives the protein CASSLETSGKREQYF.